A selection of T cell receptor beta chains follows, all from one sample in a study of human T cells and chemical hapten exposure. TCRdb independently ran MiXCR on the RACE reads; one entry per CDR3 protein. The data hold over 300,000 distinct CDR3 sequences, with 4.5% to 6% observed a single time. The sequencing used whole blood, collected in connection with sensitization to the hapten diphenylcyclopropenone (DPC). These receptors all stem from a woman aged 45-65 years with alopecia areata. Some clones in this sample may be carry-over from other donors' samples. Both conserved end residues are part of each CDR3. Fields, in order: D gene, J gene, clone size, V gene, CDR3 DNA, CDR3 protein. The D gene is left open where the match is weak. Not all rows give a size; the values are once, few, many and, for expanded clones, a class.

>.|TRBJ2-7|few|TRBV5-1
TGCGCCAGCAGCTCGGCCTACGGTTCCTACGAGCAGTACTTC
CASSSAYGSYEQYF
>.|TRBJ1-2|few|TRBV11-2
TGTGCCAGCAGCTCCTTAAGGCTAACAGATGGCTACACCTTC
CASSSLRLTDGYTF
>.|TRBJ1-1|.|TRBV5-1
TGCGCCAGCAGCCCCTTTGTGGACTCTGAAGCTTTCTTT
CASSPFVDSEAFF
>.|TRBJ2-3|many|TRBV2
TGTGCCAGCAGTGAACCCTTTATAGAAGATACGCAGTATTTT
CASSEPFIEDTQYF
>TRBD1|TRBJ1-1|many|TRBV25-1
TGTGCCAGCAGGACAGGGGTGGATACTGAAGCTTTCTTT
CASRTGVDTEAFF
>TRBD2|TRBJ2-1|many|TRBV29-1
TGCAGGGGGCTAGCGGGAGGGAACAATGAGCAGTTCTTC
CRGLAGGNNEQFF
>.|TRBJ1-4|many|TRBV12-3/TRBV12-4
TGTGCCAGCAGTTTTCTGGCCTATAATGAAAAACTGTTTTTT
CASSFLAYNEKLFF
>.|TRBJ2-1|many|TRBV7-9
TGTGCCAGCAGCTTAGCGGGCAGGGGTAATGAGCAGTTCTTC
CASSLAGRGNEQFF
>.|TRBJ1-4|few|TRBV6-6
TGTGCCAGCAGTTACCCGACGGGACGTGAAAAACTGTTTTTT
CASSYPTGREKLFF
>TRBD1|TRBJ2-6|few|TRBV19
TGTGCCAGTAGTATTCGGGACAGGGGGCTAGGGGCCAACGTCCTGACTTTC
CASSIRDRGLGANVLTF
>.|TRBJ1-1|.|TRBV12-3/TRBV12-4
TGTGCCAGCAGTCCAGGGTTGGGAGAGTCCACTGAAGCTTTCTTT
CASSPGLGESTEAFF
>.|TRBJ1-1|few|TRBV30
TGTGCCTGGACAGGACCAAACACTGAAGCTTTCTTT
CAWTGPNTEAFF
>.|TRBJ2-5|few|TRBV5-1
TGCGCCAGCAGCACCACCAGGGGTTTGAGAGAGACCCAGTACTTC
CASSTTRGLRETQYF
>.|TRBJ2-5|many|TRBV29-1
TGCAGCGTTGCCCCCGGGGCCCCAGAGACCCAGTACTTC
CSVAPGAPETQYF
>.|TRBJ1-3|.|TRBV2
TGTGCCAGCAGTGAAGGGACTCCTGGAAACACCATATATTTT
CASSEGTPGNTIYF
>TRBD2|TRBJ2-2|few|TRBV11-2
TGTGCCAGCAGCTTCGGACTAGCGGGAGTTGGCGGGGAGCTGTTTTTT
CASSFGLAGVGGELFF
>TRBD1|TRBJ1-2|many|TRBV19
TGTGCCAGTACCCAGACAGGGTGGAACTATGGCTACACCTTC
CASTQTGWNYGYTF
>.|TRBJ2-3|many|TRBV2
TGTGCCAGCAGTGAAGGGCGGCACACAGATACGCAGTATTTT
CASSEGRHTDTQYF
>TRBD2|TRBJ2-2|.|TRBV9
TGTGCCAGCAGCCCCGGGCTAGCGGGAGTCATCGGGGAGCTGTTTTTT
CASSPGLAGVIGELFF
>.|TRBJ2-3|.|TRBV25-1
TGTGCCAGCAGTGCGACAGGAGTTAGCACAGATACGCAGTATTTT
CASSATGVSTDTQYF
>.|TRBJ2-5|.|TRBV12-3/TRBV12-4
TGTGCCAGCAGTGCCCCCGGGGGAATCCAAGAGACCCAGTACTTC
CASSAPGGIQETQYF
>TRBD1|TRBJ2-2|many|TRBV5-1
TGCGCCAGCAGTCTTACCGCAGGGGACAGCGGGGAGCTGTTTTTT
CASSLTAGDSGELFF
>.|TRBJ2-7|few|TRBV12-3/TRBV12-4
TGTGCCAGCAGCCTTCAGAAATACGAGCAGTACTTC
CASSLQKYEQYF
>TRBD2|TRBJ2-1|few|TRBV28
TGTGCCAGCAGTTCTCCGGGACTAGCGGGAAGGAGTGAGCAGTTCTTC
CASSSPGLAGRSEQFF
>TRBD2|TRBJ2-3|.|TRBV6-1
TGTGCCAGCAGTCCTCTAGCGGGAGGAGATACGCAGTATTTT
CASSPLAGGDTQYF
>.|TRBJ2-1|many|TRBV7-7
TGTGCCAGCAGCTTAGGGTCGGCGGATTCAGGCAATGAGCAGTTCTTC
CASSLGSADSGNEQFF
>TRBD2|TRBJ2-2|many|TRBV4-1
TGCGCCAGCAGCCAAGAGAGGCTAGCGGGGACCCTCACCGGGGAGCTGTTTTTT
CASSQERLAGTLTGELFF
>.|TRBJ1-6|few|TRBV11-2
TGTGCCAGCAGCTGGAGTGCACGTGGGGCCTTCTTGAATTTACCCCTCCACTTT
CASSWSARGAFLNLPLHF